This TCR beta chain came from a study of blood T cell repertoires in COVID-19 (dated by TCRdb to about 2020). About the investigation overall: Recovered participants in ImmuneRACE Cohort 3 were defined by two consecutive negative NP/OP PCR tests, clearance by a healthcare professional, or resolution of symptoms. Samples covering the acute and convalescent phases of COVID-19 were provided by collaborators in the United States, Italy and Spain. The material from the prospective study consisted of cDNA or gDNA derived from T cells, B-cell-depleted T cells, or PBMCs. The dataset comprised deeply sampled blood TCRbeta repertoires from subjects exposed to, actively infected with, or recovered from COVID-19. A freely available public database, intended as a resource for researchers studying the immune response to SARS-CoV-2, is where the repertoires were released. Samples were obtained from the ongoing ImmuneRACE study (first 160 participants) and from 1,254 subjects provided by 6 global collaborators. A de-identified subject ID, COVID-19 status, age in years and sex were almost always included in the sample metadata. HLA class I and class II types, where available, came from metadata supplied by the sample provider rather than from assay-based typing.

Per the germline V gene (reference sequence), SEHNR is the CDR1 and FQNEAQ is the CDR2. The CDR3 holds 15 amino acids from the cysteine to the phenylalanine. Solely the CDR3 DNA is kept, with 45 bases framed from the first base. Trimming accounts for 5 bases at V and 7 bases at J, while the number of junction bases matched to no gene is 10. As concerns this clone: Its antigen target is currently unknown. No qualities accompany the bases; no much larger clone lies one base away.

The immunoSEQ Assay, a bias-controlled multiplex PCR, was used to amplify TCRbeta CDR3 regions from genomic DNA. The original pipeline was this. Within the assay, amplification of reference gene primers was used to estimate how many nucleated cells each sample contained. Sequence reads were collapsed and filtered to measure the absolute abundance of every unique TCRbeta CDR3 rearrangement. For each sample, productive Simpson clonality was calculated as the square root of Simpson's diversity index over productive rearrangements. TCRdb's version of the immuneACCESS table is confined to in-frame rearrangements and falls short of the full clone set. An unresolved V gene accounts for under half of the shortfall where checked; the remainder is of unknown origin. The V and J calls and clone size are taken from that table; D and trimming were inferred from the DNA. The sample table contains 330,000 or so clones; only one count was recorded for approximately 87% of them. More than 1.5% of the sample lies in the top ten.

The research as a whole found: Clinical and demographic metadata were provided uncurated, with the amount varying by source and participant.

In the prospective study, participants were about 18 to 100 years old, resided in about two dozen geographic areas of the United States, and were enrolled through a virtual design. In the prospective study, cohorts were assigned on the basis of participant-reported clinical history obtained from a screening survey and a study questionnaire. Each participant in the prospective study had whole blood, serum and a nasopharyngeal or oropharyngeal swab collected by mobile phlebotomists. Prospective study participants could optionally give additional blood draws and questionnaires over a roughly two-month period. Before DNA extraction, blood samples from the prospective study were shipped at room temperature or frozen.

The sample consisted of PBMCs or T cells enriched from blood (not recorded which). The V gene is TRBV7-9 and the J gene is TRBJ2-2, and TRBD2 aligns with 7 junction nucleotides. The sequence was obtained from a man in his forties in a cohort exposed to, infected with or recovered from COVID-19 (not recorded which). The nucleotide sequence reads as follows: TGTGCCAGCAGCGCTACCGGGACTAAGGACGGGGAGCTGTTTTTT. Translated, this is CASSATGTKDGELFF.